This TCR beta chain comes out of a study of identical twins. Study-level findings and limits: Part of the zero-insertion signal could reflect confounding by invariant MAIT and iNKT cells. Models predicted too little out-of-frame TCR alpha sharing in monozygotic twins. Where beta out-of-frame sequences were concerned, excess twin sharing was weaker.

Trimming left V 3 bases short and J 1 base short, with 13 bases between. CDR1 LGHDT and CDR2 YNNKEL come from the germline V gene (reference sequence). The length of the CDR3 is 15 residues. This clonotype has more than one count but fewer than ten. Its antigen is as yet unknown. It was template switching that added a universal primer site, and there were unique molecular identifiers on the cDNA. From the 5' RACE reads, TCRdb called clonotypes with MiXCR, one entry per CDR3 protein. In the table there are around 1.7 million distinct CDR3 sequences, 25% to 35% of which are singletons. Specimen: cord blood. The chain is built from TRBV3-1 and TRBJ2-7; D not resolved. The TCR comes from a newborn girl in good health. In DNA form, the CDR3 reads TGTGCCAGCAGCCACTGGTCGACTCGGTCCTACGAGCAGTACTTC. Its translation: CASSHWSTRSYEQYF.